This passage covers 24 T cell receptor beta chains from one sample sequenced in a study of cytomegalovirus exposure and HLA in healthy donors. Vbeta (60) and Jbeta (13) primers were used in the PCR. Sequencing was performed with immunoSEQ multiplex PCR; in TCRdb, only in-frame clones are kept and a portion is missing. The repertoire holds tens of thousands of clones, with around 74% as singletons. Sequenced input: PBMCs. These receptors came from a woman under 40 in good health and CMV-seropositive.

Regarding this clone: A junction end diverges from the germline sequence, so it may reflect a read error. The chain links TRBV7-8 to TRBJ1-4; the D gene is possibly TRBD1 (6 bases). The CDR3 runs to 15 residues. Germline-derived CDR1 and CDR2 are SGHVS and FQNEAQ. The CDR3 coding sequence is TGTGCCAGCAGCGTAGCTAGGGGGACTAATGAAAAACTGTTTTTT. Its protein is CASSVARGTNEKLFF.

The CDR3 nucleotides are TGTGCCAGCAGCAACCCCGCCAGATACTCCTACGAGCAGTACTTC. This codes for CASSNPARYSYEQYF. The chain carries TRBV21-1 and TRBJ2-7; TRBD1 is the table's D call and was not checked against the DNA. TRBV21-1 is deemed a pseudogene. The CDR3 extends over 15 amino acids.

The chain recombines TRBV6-5 with TRBJ1-5; no firm D call. CDR1 and CDR2 (germline): MNHEY, SVGAGI. This CDR3 has 14 amino acids. V lost 8 bases and J lost 0, with 11 bases in between. Here the CDR3 reads CASQAPGSNQPQHF. For the CDR3, the DNA is TGTGCCAGCCAAGCCCCCGGTAGCAATCAGCCCCAGCATTTT.

The chain links TRBV29-1 to TRBJ2-1; a possible D gene is TRBD1 (5 bases). The CDR3 has 15 residues. CDR1 SQVTM and CDR2 ANQGSEA come from the germline V gene. Trimming cost V 1 base and J 6 bases, with 16 bases left between them. CDR3 bases: TGCAGCGTTGAAGGGGTCGCAGGGCTGGCCAATGAGCAGTTCTTC. Its protein product is CSVEGVAGLANEQFF.

This clone appeared a single time. The chain links TRBV30 to TRBJ2-6, with D possibly being TRBD2 (5 bases). The V gene's germline CDR1 is GTSNPN and CDR2 SVGIG (reference sequence). The CDR3 consists of 17 residues. The ends were cut back, 2 bases at V and 0 bases at J, with 14 bases in the middle. CDR3 region: CAWSRRGIGSGANVLTF. The CDR3 DNA follows: TGTGCCTGGAGTAGGCGAGGGATCGGCTCTGGGGCCAACGTCCTGACTTTC.

The chain carries TRBV6-5 and TRBJ1-2, with D possibly matching TRBD1 (6 bases). Germline V gives CDR1 MNHEY, CDR2 SVGAGI. This CDR3 contains 12 residues. V was clipped by 5 bases and J by 4 bases, with 8 bases between them. CDR3 protein: CASSQQGYGYTF. The DNA of the CDR3 is TGTGCCAGCAGTCAACAGGGCTATGGCTACACCTTC.

This rearrangement joins TRBV25-1 to TRBJ2-1, with a possible D match to TRBD2 (6 bases). V was trimmed by 5 bases and J by 4 bases, leaving 12 bases between them. Germline V gene lookup returns CDR1 MGHDK and CDR2 SYGVNS. CDR3 length: 14 residues. Here the CDR3 reads CASSWNGGYNEQFF. The CDR3 DNA follows: TGTGCCAGCAGTTGGAACGGGGGATACAATGAGCAGTTCTTC.

This chain links TRBV6-5 with TRBJ2-7; D might be TRBD2 (5 bases). V lost 6 bases to trimming and J lost 7 bases, with 22 bases between them. Germline V CDR1 and CDR2: MNHEY, SVGAGI. The CDR3 has 15 residues. DNA of the CDR3: TGTGCCAGCAGCCCGAGGGCAGGTCTAAAAAGGGAGCAGTACTTC. Protein sequence: CASSPRAGLKREQYF.

This chain connects TRBV7-2 to TRBJ2-5; TRBD2 matches at 10 bases. V gave up 3 bases and J gave up 5 bases; unmatched junction bases: 3. This CDR3 spans 14 amino acids. Germline CDR1 is SGHTA and CDR2 is FQGNSA. The CDR3: CASSLSGRGETQYF. The CDR3 DNA sequence: TGTGCCAGCAGCTTGAGCGGGAGGGGGGAGACCCAGTACTTC.

This clone was detected a few times. This chain links TRBV7-2 with TRBJ2-7; 14 bases are shared with TRBD2. The V and J ends lost 5 bases and 6 bases, in that order; junction bases with no gene match: 6. Germline V lookup: CDR1 SGHTA, CDR2 FQGNSA. This CDR3 comprises 15 residues. CDR3 region: CASSQTSGRASEQYF. The CDR3 DNA is TGTGCCAGCAGCCAGACTAGCGGGAGGGCCTCCGAGCAGTACTTC.

This clone was seen a single time. This chain uses TRBV28 with TRBJ2-2, with D uncertain. Trimming left V 5 bases short and J 5 bases short, with 3 bases between. The CDR3 is 11 amino acids. The germline CDR1 and CDR2 sequences are MDHEN and SYDVKM. The CDR3 region has the DNA TGTGCCAGCAGTCAGACCGGGGAGCTGTTTTTT. Its protein product is CASSQTGELFF. The entire variable domain, with the rest obtained from reference TRBV28 and TRBJ2-2, is as follows: DVKVTQSSRYLVKRTGEKVFLECVQDMDHENMFWYRQDPGLGLRLIYFSYDVKMKEKGDIPEGYSVSREKKERFSLILESASTNQTSMYLCASSQTGELFFGEGSRLTVL.

The chain joins TRBV28 to TRBJ2-3, with D hard to call. CDR1 MDHEN and CDR2 SYDVKM come from the germline V gene. V lost 8 bases and J lost 0, with 6 bases in between. CDR3 length: 12 amino acids. The chain's CDR3 is CASALSTDTQYF. CDR3 DNA: TGTGCCAGCGCGCTTAGCACAGATACGCAGTATTTT.

In its sample, this clone ranks as medium-sized. The CDR3 sequence: CASSHQAPEAFF. The CDR3 DNA reads TGTGCCAGCAGCCATCAAGCGCCTGAAGCTTTCTTT. The rearrangement uses TRBV7-9 and TRBJ1-1; no clear D gene. The germline V and J ends were trimmed by 5 bases and 6 bases, with 10 bases remaining between them. Germline CDR1 SEHNR, CDR2 FQNEAQ (reference sequence). The CDR3 is 12 residues long.

This clone was picked up a small number of times. The chain links TRBV5-5 to TRBJ2-7; D is perhaps TRBD2 (6 bases). V lost 0 bases and J lost 3, with 7 bases in between. Germline loops: CDR1 SGHKS, CDR2 YYEKEE (reference sequence). The CDR3 consists of 13 residues. The CDR3 protein is CASSLAEGYEQYF. CDR3 in DNA: TGTGCCAGCAGCTTGGCGGAGGGCTACGAGCAGTACTTC.

The V gene is TRBV5-6, the J gene TRBJ2-1, with 10 bases that match TRBD2. V lost 4 bases to trimming and J lost 9 bases; unmatched junction nucleotides: 10. CDR3 size: 15 residues. CDR1 is SGHDT, CDR2 YYEEEE, per germline. For the CDR3, the DNA is TGTGCCAGCAGCCGTCTAGCGGGAGTCACGGGTGAGCAGTTCTTC. Translating it yields CASSRLAGVTGEQFF.

V and J are TRBV29-1 and TRBJ2-7; D remains unclear. Trimming took 4 bases from V and 2 from J, leaving 9 bases between them. This CDR3 comprises 12 residues. Germline V gene data show CDR1 as SQVTM and CDR2 as ANQGSEA. The CDR3 region has the DNA TGCAGCGTTGTTCTACCGCCCTACGAGCAGTACTTC. Translation gives CSVVLPPYEQYF.

Of note for this clone: The germline gene is not matched at one end of the junction; a read error may be the cause. The chain has TRBV29-1 and TRBJ2-3, with 8 bases that match TRBD1. Germline lookup yields CDR1 SQVTM and CDR2 ANQGSEA. This CDR3 has 15 residues. The DNA of the CDR3 is TGCAGCGTTAAAGATACAGGGGGAAGCACAGATACGCAGTATTTT. Protein product: CSVKDTGGSTDTQYF.

This chain connects TRBV7-6 to TRBJ2-7; no clear D gene. Trimming took off 1 base at V and 7 bases at J, with 20 bases between the two ends. The CDR3 totals 16 residues. The germline V gene encodes CDR1 SGHVS and CDR2 FNYEAQ. In DNA form, the CDR3 reads TGTGCCAGCAGCTTAGAAGGCTTACGATCTAAGAGGGAGCAGTACTTC. This encodes CASSLEGLRSKREQYF.

The chain is built from TRBV28 and TRBJ2-5; a weak D match, TRBD1 (5 bases). Per the germline V gene, CDR1 is MDHEN and CDR2 is SYDVKM. The CDR3 consists of 16 residues. Trimming cost V 2 bases and J 8 bases, with 21 bases left between them. The CDR3 reads CASSLRRGWDRGTQYF. In DNA, the CDR3 is TGTGCCAGCAGTTTACGAAGGGGCTGGGATCGTGGCACCCAGTACTTC. Together with reference TRBV28 and TRBJ2-5, the CDR3 gives the full variable domain: DVKVTQSSRYLVKRTGEKVFLECVQDMDHENMFWYRQDPGLGLRLIYFSYDVKMKEKGDIPEGYSVSREKKERFSLILESASTNQTSMYLCASSLRRGWDRGTQYFGPGTRLLVL.

Only a few counts were recorded for this clone. The genes are TRBV5-5 and TRBJ1-5; tentative D call: TRBD1 (6 bases). From germline, CDR1 is SGHKS and CDR2 YYEKEE (reference sequence). The CDR3 has 16 amino acids. With 0 bases removed from V and 0 bases from J, the gap between germline ends came to 10 bases. CDR3 bases: TGTGCCAGCAGCTTGGCGACAGGAGATAGCAATCAGCCCCAGCATTTT. Translating gives CASSLATGDSNQPQHF.

V usage is TRBV11-2 and J usage is TRBJ1-5; 9 bases align to TRBD1. The CDR3 loop spans 17 amino acids. The germline V gene has CDR1 SGHAT and CDR2 FQNNGV. Losses at the gene ends were 1 base for V and 4 bases for J; bases not matched to a gene: 8. This chain's CDR3 is CASSLGPWTGVNQPQHF. The DNA for the CDR3 is TGTGCCAGCAGCTTAGGCCCGTGGACAGGGGTTAATCAGCCCCAGCATTTT.

The chain couples TRBV6-1 to TRBJ1-5, with D possibly TRBD1 on 5 matching bases. This CDR3 is 14 amino acids long. Germline CDR1 MNHNS, CDR2 SASEGT. V was shortened by 8 bases and J by 0 bases, with 11 bases between the two germline ends. Here the CDR3 reads CASLQAYSNQPQHF. Here the CDR3 DNA reads TGTGCCAGCTTACAGGCTTATAGCAATCAGCCCCAGCATTTT.

The V and J genes are TRBV11-2 and TRBJ1-5, with a tentative D call TRBD1 (5 bases). Trimming shortened V by 2 bases and J by 1 base, and 6 bases separated the two germline ends. Per the germline V gene, CDR1 is SGHAT and CDR2 is FQNNGV. The CDR3 runs to 14 residues. CDR3 in amino acids: CASSLRGSNQPQHF. The CDR3 DNA follows: TGTGCCAGCAGCTTAAGGGGAAGCAATCAGCCCCAGCATTTT.

CDR3 protein: CASSSGLAGDEQYF. The CDR3 DNA is TGTGCCAGCAGCTCGGGACTAGCGGGAGACGAGCAGTACTTC. The V call is TRBV7-6, the J call TRBJ2-7, with TRBD2 identical over 14 bases. Germline CDR1 is SGHVS and CDR2 is FNYEAQ. The V segment lost 4 bases and the J segment 5 bases; nucleotides outside the gene matches: 1. The CDR3 runs to 14 residues.